These T cell receptor beta chains were read from a single sample in a study of T-cell reconstitution after alpha-beta-depleted transplantation in children. MiXCR, run by TCRdb on the PCR reads, gives a single entry per CDR3 protein. The table includes approximately 110,000 distinct CDR3 sequences, 10% detected once. The source was PBMCs, collected before TCRalphabeta/CD19-depleted stem cell transplant. The receptors stem from a boy between 2 and 10 years old with acute lymphoblastic leukemia, due to receive a stem cell transplant. The CDR3 runs from the conserved cysteine through the conserved F or W. The D gene is left open where the match is weak. Expanded clones get a size class; other rows say once, few or many, or leave the size out.

v_call,d_call,clone_size,j_call,cdr3_nt,cdr3_aa
TRBV29-1,-,few,TRBJ2-7,TGCAGCGGGGCCGATACCTACGAGCAGTACTTC,CSGADTYEQYF
TRBV5-1,-,-,TRBJ2-3,TGCGCCAGCAGCTTGCGCGCACAGCCCACAGATACGCAGTATTTT,CASSLRAQPTDTQYF
TRBV5-1,TRBD2,many,TRBJ2-3,TGCGCCAGCAGCTTACAGCCAGGGACTAGCGGGAGGGATACGCAGTATTTT,CASSLQPGTSGRDTQYF
TRBV29-1,-,-,TRBJ1-1,TGCAGCGTTGTCAGAGGGGACACTGAAGCTTTCTTT,CSVVRGDTEAFF
TRBV5-5,TRBD1,-,TRBJ2-2,TGTGCCAGCAACCATGGACAGGGGATGCGGACCGGGGAGCTGTTTTTT,CASNHGQGMRTGELFF
TRBV12-3/TRBV12-4,TRBD1,-,TRBJ1-5,TGTGCCAGCAGTTTAAGAGCAGGACAGGGGGTCGGTCAGCCCCAGCATTTT,CASSLRAGQGVGQPQHF
TRBV18,-,-,TRBJ2-5,TGTGCCAGCTCATGGAGACAGGAAGAGACCCAGTACTTC,CASSWRQEETQYF
TRBV20-1,-,many,TRBJ2-7,TGCAGTGCTCGTACAGTGGGGTCCTACGAGCAGTACTTC,CSARTVGSYEQYF
TRBV21-1,-,few,TRBJ2-7,TGTGCCAGCAGCAAAAAGCCCCGATGGAGGGGACCCTACGAGCAGTACTTC,CASSKKPRWRGPYEQYF
TRBV20-1,TRBD1,-,TRBJ1-2,TGCAGTGCTTACGGGACAGGCTATGGCTACACCTTC,CSAYGTGYGYTF
TRBV12-3/TRBV12-4,TRBD2,many,TRBJ2-1,TGTGCCAGCAGTTCGGGACTAACTCTTGACAATGAGCAGTTCTTC,CASSSGLTLDNEQFF
TRBV5-5,-,-,TRBJ1-3,TGTGCCAGCAGCTTATGGCACACCTCTGGAAACACCATATATTTT,CASSLWHTSGNTIYF
TRBV18,TRBD2,many,TRBJ2-7,TGTGCCAGCTCACCGAAAGGGACTAGCGGCTACGAGCAGTACTTC,CASSPKGTSGYEQYF
TRBV20-1,-,few,TRBJ1-1,TGCAGTGCTACCCGACAGCTCCGGGCCACTGAAGCTTTCTTT,CSATRQLRATEAFF
TRBV3-1,-,many,TRBJ2-5,TGTGCCAGCAGCAGGCGGGAAGAGACCCAGTACTTC,CASSRREETQYF
TRBV6-5,TRBD1,few,TRBJ2-7,TGTGCCAGCGGGGACAGGATGAGCTCCTACGAGCAGTACTTC,CASGDRMSSYEQYF
TRBV20-1,TRBD1,-,TRBJ1-5,TGCAGTGCTATCGGACAGGGGGGGCTCTATAGCAATCAGCCCCAGCATTTT,CSAIGQGGLYSNQPQHF
TRBV5-5,-,-,TRBJ1-1,TGTGCCAGCAGTTTTGCAGGGGAGGGCACTGAAGCTTTCTTT,CASSFAGEGTEAFF
TRBV6-4,TRBD2,many,TRBJ2-1,TGTGCCAGCAGTGACGGCGGGGGGGACTACAATGAGCAGTTCTTC,CASSDGGGDYNEQFF
TRBV7-9,TRBD2,many,TRBJ2-1,TGTGCCAGCAGCTTAGACAAATCGCGGGAGTCGTATGAGCAGTTCTTC,CASSLDKSRESYEQFF
TRBV7-9,-,many,TRBJ1-6,TGTGCCAGCAGCTCAGAAACCAATTCACCCCTCCACTTT,CASSSETNSPLHF
TRBV20-1,-,few,TRBJ1-5,TGCAGTGCTAGAGAACAGGGAGGCAATCAGCCCCAGCATTTT,CSAREQGGNQPQHF
TRBV5-1,TRBD2,-,TRBJ2-1,TGCGCCAGCAGCTTGATAGCGGGAGGAGGTTCCTACAATGAGCAGTTCTTC,CASSLIAGGGSYNEQFF
TRBV20-1,TRBD2,few,TRBJ2-1,TGCAGTGCTAGAGTCAGGACTAGCGGGCATGGGGATGAGCAGTTCTTC,CSARVRTSGHGDEQFF
TRBV19,-,-,TRBJ1-5,TGTGCCAGTAGTATTTTAAGTCAGCCCCAGCATTTT,CASSILSQPQHF
TRBV20-1,-,few,TRBJ2-7,TGCAGTGCCCTAGCCGTAGCGGACTACGAGCAGTACTTC,CSALAVADYEQYF
TRBV7-2,-,many,TRBJ2-1,TGTGCCAGCAGCTTCGCGTTGGGGGCGCGGGGTGAGCAGTTCTTC,CASSFALGARGEQFF
TRBV11-2,TRBD2,many,TRBJ2-2,TGTGCCAGCAGCTTAGATCGGACTAGCGGGGAGCTGTTTTTT,CASSLDRTSGELFF
TRBV12-3/TRBV12-4,-,many,TRBJ2-5,TGTGCCAGCAGTCCACCTCGGGGGTTACTCCAAGAGACCCAGTACTTC,CASSPPRGLLQETQYF
TRBV12-3/TRBV12-4,TRBD2,many,TRBJ2-6,TGTGCCAGCAGTTCTTGGGGACTAGCGGGGTCCTCTGGGGCCAACGTCCTGACTTTC,CASSSWGLAGSSGANVLTF
TRBV27,-,many,TRBJ1-5,TGTGCCAGCGGGAGTGGCAATCAGCCCCAGCATTTT,CASGSGNQPQHF
TRBV6-1,-,-,TRBJ1-5,TGTGCCAGCAGACATCCGGAAAGGATCGGACAGCCCCAGCATTTT,CASRHPERIGQPQHF
TRBV28,-,-,TRBJ2-5,TGTGCCAGCAGTTTTCGGCCTAGAGAGACCCAGTACTTC,CASSFRPRETQYF
TRBV7-9,-,many,TRBJ2-1,TGTGCCAGCAGCAAGGGGGGAGATGAGCAGTTCTTC,CASSKGGDEQFF
TRBV6-5,TRBD1,few,TRBJ1-1,TGTGCCAGCAGTTACGACAGGGTGGCCGAAGCTTTCTTT,CASSYDRVAEAFF
TRBV15,-,-,TRBJ2-3,TGTGCCACCAGCGAGCGGACAGATACGCAGTATTTT,CATSERTDTQYF
TRBV7-2,-,few,TRBJ2-7,TGTGCCAGCAGCGTAAGGTGGGGGGCCGAGCAGTACTTC,CASSVRWGAEQYF
TRBV7-9,TRBD1,few,TRBJ1-5,TGTGCCAGCAGCGTACAGGGGAGGGGTCAGCCCCAGCATTTT,CASSVQGRGQPQHF
TRBV20-1,-,few,TRBJ2-7,TGCAGTGCTAGAGATCTCAGGGAACACGAGCAGTACTTC,CSARDLREHEQYF
TRBV14,-,many,TRBJ2-3,TGTGCCAGCAGCCAAGACGACGGCCCAAATACGCAGTATTTT,CASSQDDGPNTQYF
TRBV10-2,TRBD2,few,TRBJ2-1,TGCGCCAGCCGGACTAGCGGGAGCAATGAGCAGTTCTTC,CASRTSGSNEQFF
TRBV25-1,-,-,TRBJ2-1,TGTGCCAGCAGTGAATCAGGAGGAGGCTCCTACAATGAGCAGTTCTTC,CASSESGGGSYNEQFF
TRBV7-9,-,-,TRBJ1-2,TGTGCCAGCAGCTCTTCTCCGCCAGGAGGCTACACCTTC,CASSSSPPGGYTF
TRBV20-1,-,few,TRBJ1-1,TGCAGTGCTAGGGACACTCAGATGAACACTGAAGCTTTCTTT,CSARDTQMNTEAFF
TRBV7-9,TRBD2,few,TRBJ2-1,TGTGCCAGCAGCTCTATACCTTTAGTAGCGGGGCTCAATGAGCAGTTCTTC,CASSSIPLVAGLNEQFF
TRBV12-3/TRBV12-4,-,many,TRBJ1-2,TGTGCCAGCAGCCGGGGTTCGGGTAGCTACACCTTC,CASSRGSGSYTF
TRBV9,-,-,TRBJ2-7,TGTGCCAGCAGCGTAGGGGCTAAGACGGGCGAGCAGTACTTC,CASSVGAKTGEQYF
TRBV7-2,TRBD1,-,TRBJ2-6,TGTGCCAGCAGCTTCGGACAGGGGAACGTCCTGACTTTC,CASSFGQGNVLTF
TRBV12-3/TRBV12-4,-,few,TRBJ1-2,TGTGCCAGCAGTTTGGACAGAACGTACGGCTACACCTTC,CASSLDRTYGYTF
TRBV12-3/TRBV12-4,-,many,TRBJ2-3,TGTGCCAGCAGTTCCTCACCTAACTTTAGCACAGATACGCAGTATTTT,CASSSSPNFSTDTQYF
TRBV27,-,many,TRBJ1-1,TGTGCCAGCAGTTTCGGGGGGAGGAGTACTGAAGCTTTCTTT,CASSFGGRSTEAFF
TRBV20-1,TRBD2,-,TRBJ2-7,TGCAGTGCTAGAGTATCACTAGCGGGCTCTAGGGAGCAGTACTTC,CSARVSLAGSREQYF
TRBV29-1,-,-,TRBJ1-1,TGCAGCGTTGATAACGGCCTAAACATGAACACTGAAGCTTTCTTT,CSVDNGLNMNTEAFF
TRBV11-2,-,few,TRBJ1-5,TGTGCCAGCAGCTTCCGGGAGAATCAGCCCCAGCATTTT,CASSFRENQPQHF
TRBV6-5,-,-,TRBJ2-1,TGTGCCAGCAGTTCCCAAGACCACCGCTCCTACAATGAGCAGTTCTTC,CASSSQDHRSYNEQFF
TRBV20-1,-,-,TRBJ2-7,TGCAGTGCTAGAGGAGGCCCGAGGGCCGACTCCTTGTACGAGCAGTACTTC,CSARGGPRADSLYEQYF
TRBV20-1,-,few,TRBJ2-4,TGCTGTGCTAGAGAGCTACGGACTGGACTAGCCAAAAACATTCAGTACTTC,CCARELRTGLAKNIQYF
TRBV5-1,TRBD1,many,TRBJ2-1,TGCGCCAGCACCACAGGACAGGGCTCCTACAATGAGCAGTTCTTC,CASTTGQGSYNEQFF
TRBV7-2,-,many,TRBJ2-3,TGTGCCAGCAGCTTATACCCAGATACGCAGTATTTT,CASSLYPDTQYF